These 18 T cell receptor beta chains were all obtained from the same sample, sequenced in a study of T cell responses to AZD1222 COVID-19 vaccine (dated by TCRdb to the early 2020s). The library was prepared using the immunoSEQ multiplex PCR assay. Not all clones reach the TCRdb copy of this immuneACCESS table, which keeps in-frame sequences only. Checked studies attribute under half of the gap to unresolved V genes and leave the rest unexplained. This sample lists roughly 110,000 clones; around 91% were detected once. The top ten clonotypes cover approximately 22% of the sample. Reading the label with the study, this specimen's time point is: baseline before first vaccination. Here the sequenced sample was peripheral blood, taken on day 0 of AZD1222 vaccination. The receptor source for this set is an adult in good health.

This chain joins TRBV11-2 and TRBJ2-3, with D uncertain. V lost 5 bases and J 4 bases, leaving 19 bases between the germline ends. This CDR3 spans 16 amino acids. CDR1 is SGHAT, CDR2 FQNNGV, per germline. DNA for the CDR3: TGTGCCAGCAGCCGGTTTGGCCGACGACGTCCAGATACGCAGTATTTT. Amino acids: CASSRFGRRRPDTQYF. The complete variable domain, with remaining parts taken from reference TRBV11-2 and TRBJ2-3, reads EAGVAQSPRYKIIEKRQSVAFWCNPISGHATLYWYQQILGQGPKLLIQFQNNGVVDDSQLPKDRFSAERLKGVDSTLKIQPAKLEDSAVYLCASSRFGRRRPDTQYFGPGTRLTVL.

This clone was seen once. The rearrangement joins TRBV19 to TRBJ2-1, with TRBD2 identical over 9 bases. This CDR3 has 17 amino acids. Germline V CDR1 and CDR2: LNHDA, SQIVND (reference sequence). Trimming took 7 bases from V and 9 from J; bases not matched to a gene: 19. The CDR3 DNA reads TGTGCCAGTAACCCTCGAGCGGGGGGTTTCCCGCGCAGTGAGCAGTTCTTC. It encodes CASNPRAGGFPRSEQFF.

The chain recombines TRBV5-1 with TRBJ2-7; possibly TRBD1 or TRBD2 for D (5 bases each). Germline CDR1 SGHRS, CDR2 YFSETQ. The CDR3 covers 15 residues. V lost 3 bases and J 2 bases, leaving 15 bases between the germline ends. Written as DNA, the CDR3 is TGCGCCAGCAGCTGGACGGGACCGACACCCTACGAGCAGTACTTC. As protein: CASSWTGPTPYEQYF.

CDR3 sequence: CASSERRAANYGYTF. The CDR3 bases are TGTGCCAGCAGTGAGAGGAGGGCGGCTAACTATGGCTACACCTTC. The chain is built from TRBV2 and TRBJ1-2, with D uncertain. Germline V CDR1 and CDR2: SNHLY, FYNNEI. Trimming removed 3 bases at V and 0 bases at J, with 11 bases between. This CDR3 is built from 15 residues.

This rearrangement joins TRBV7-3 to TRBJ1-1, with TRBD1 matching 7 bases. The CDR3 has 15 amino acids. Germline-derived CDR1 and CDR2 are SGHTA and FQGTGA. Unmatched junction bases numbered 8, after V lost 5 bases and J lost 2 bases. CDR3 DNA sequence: TGTGCCAGCAGCCCCCAAGGGACAGCTAACACTGAAGCTTTCTTT. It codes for CASSPQGTANTEAFF.

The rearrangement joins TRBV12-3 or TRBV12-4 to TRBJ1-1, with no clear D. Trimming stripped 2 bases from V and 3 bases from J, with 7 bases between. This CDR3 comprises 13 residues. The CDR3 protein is CASSLRVYTEAFF. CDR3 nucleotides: TGTGCCAGCAGTTTACGTGTATACACTGAAGCTTTCTTT.

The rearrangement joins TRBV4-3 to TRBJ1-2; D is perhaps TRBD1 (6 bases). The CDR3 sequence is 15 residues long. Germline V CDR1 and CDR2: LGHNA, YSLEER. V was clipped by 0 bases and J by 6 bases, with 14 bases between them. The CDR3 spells CASSQDARGGNGYTF. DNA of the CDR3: TGCGCCAGCAGCCAAGATGCCAGGGGAGGCAATGGCTACACCTTC.

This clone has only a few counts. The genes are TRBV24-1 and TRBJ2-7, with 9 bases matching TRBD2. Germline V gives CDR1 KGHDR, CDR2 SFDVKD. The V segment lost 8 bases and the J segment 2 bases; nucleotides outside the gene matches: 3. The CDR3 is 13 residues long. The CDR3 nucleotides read TGTGCCACCACTCTAGCGGGGACCTACGAGCAGTACTTC. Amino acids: CATTLAGTYEQYF.

The DNA of the CDR3 is TGTGCCAGCAGCCAAGAAGGACAGTATAATTCACCCCTCCACTTT. It translates to CASSQEGQYNSPLHF. V gene TRBV14 combines with J gene TRBJ1-6, with D perhaps TRBD1 (6 bases). Trimming stripped 0 bases from V and 4 bases from J, with 7 bases between. CDR1 SGHDN and CDR2 FVKESK come from the germline V gene. The CDR3 runs to 15 residues.

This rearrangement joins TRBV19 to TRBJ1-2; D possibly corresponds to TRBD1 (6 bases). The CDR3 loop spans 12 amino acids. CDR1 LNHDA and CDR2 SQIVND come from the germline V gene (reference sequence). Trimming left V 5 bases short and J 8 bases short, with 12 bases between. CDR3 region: CASSYREGGYTF. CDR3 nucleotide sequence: TGTGCCAGTAGTTACAGGGAAGGAGGCTACACCTTC.

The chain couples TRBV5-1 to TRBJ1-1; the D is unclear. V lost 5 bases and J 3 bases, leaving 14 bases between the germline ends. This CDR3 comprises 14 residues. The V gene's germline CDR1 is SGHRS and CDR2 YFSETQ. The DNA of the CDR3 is TGCGCCAGCAGATTGCCCTACGACGACACTGAAGCTTTCTTT. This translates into CASRLPYDDTEAFF. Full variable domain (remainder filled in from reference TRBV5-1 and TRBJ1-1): KAGVTQTPRYLIKTRGQQVTLSCSPISGHRSVSWYQQTPGQGLQFLFEYFSETQRNKGNFPGRFSGRQFSNSRSEMNVSTLELGDSALYLCASRLPYDDTEAFFGQGTRLTVV.

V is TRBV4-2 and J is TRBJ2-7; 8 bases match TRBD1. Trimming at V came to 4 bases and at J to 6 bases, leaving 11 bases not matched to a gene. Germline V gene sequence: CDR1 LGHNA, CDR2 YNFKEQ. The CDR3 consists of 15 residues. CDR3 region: CASSPPGTGGVEQYF. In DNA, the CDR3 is TGTGCCAGCAGCCCGCCGGGGACAGGCGGAGTCGAGCAGTACTTC.

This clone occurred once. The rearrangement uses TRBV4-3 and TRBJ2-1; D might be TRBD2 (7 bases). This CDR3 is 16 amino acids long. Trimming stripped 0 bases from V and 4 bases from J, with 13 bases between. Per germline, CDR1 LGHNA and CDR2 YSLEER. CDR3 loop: CASSQELAGAYNEQFF. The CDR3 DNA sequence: TGCGCCAGCAGCCAAGAGCTTGCGGGGGCGTACAATGAGCAGTTCTTC.

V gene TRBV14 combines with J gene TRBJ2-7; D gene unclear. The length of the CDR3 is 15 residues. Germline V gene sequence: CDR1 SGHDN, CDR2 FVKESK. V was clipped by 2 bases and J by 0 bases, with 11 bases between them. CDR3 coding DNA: TGTGCCAGCAGCCAACTGGGCCGAAGCTCCTACGAGCAGTACTTC. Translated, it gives CASSQLGRSSYEQYF. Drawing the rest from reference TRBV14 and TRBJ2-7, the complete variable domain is EAGVTQFPSHSVIEKGQTVTLRCDPISGHDNLYWYRRVMGKEIKFLLHFVKESKQDESGMPNNRFLAERTGGTYSTLKVQPAELEDSGVYFCASSQLGRSSYEQYFGPGTRLTVT.

Here the CDR3 DNA reads TGCAGTGCTAGTACTGAGGCGGAGACCCAGTACTTC. It is translated as CSASTEAETQYF. The chain carries TRBV20-1 and TRBJ2-5; no reliable D call. The CDR3 sequence is 12 residues long. V lost 3 bases, J lost 5 bases, and 10 bases lay in between. CDR1 DFQATT and CDR2 SNEGSKA come from the germline V gene (reference sequence).

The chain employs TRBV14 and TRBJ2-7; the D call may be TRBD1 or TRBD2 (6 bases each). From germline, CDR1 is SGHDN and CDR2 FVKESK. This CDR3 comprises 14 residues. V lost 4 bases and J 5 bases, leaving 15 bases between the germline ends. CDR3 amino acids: CASSPFGGGNEQYF. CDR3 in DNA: TGTGCCAGCAGCCCCTTTGGAGGGGGAAACGAGCAGTACTTC. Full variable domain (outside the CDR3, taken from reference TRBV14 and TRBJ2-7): EAGVTQFPSHSVIEKGQTVTLRCDPISGHDNLYWYRRVMGKEIKFLLHFVKESKQDESGMPNNRFLAERTGGTYSTLKVQPAELEDSGVYFCASSPFGGGNEQYFGPGTRLTVT.

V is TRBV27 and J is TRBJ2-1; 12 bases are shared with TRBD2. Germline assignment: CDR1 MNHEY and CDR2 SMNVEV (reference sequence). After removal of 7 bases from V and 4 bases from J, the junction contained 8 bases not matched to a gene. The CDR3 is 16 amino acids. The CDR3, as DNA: TGTGCCAGCACCCGACTAGCGGGGGAGGTTTACAATGAGCAGTTCTTC. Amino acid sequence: CASTRLAGEVYNEQFF.

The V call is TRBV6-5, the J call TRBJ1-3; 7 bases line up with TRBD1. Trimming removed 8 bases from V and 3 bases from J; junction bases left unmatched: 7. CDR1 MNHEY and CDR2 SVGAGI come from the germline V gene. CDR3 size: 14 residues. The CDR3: CASSGQVYGNTIYF. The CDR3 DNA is TGTGCCAGCTCCGGACAGGTCTATGGAAACACCATATATTTT.